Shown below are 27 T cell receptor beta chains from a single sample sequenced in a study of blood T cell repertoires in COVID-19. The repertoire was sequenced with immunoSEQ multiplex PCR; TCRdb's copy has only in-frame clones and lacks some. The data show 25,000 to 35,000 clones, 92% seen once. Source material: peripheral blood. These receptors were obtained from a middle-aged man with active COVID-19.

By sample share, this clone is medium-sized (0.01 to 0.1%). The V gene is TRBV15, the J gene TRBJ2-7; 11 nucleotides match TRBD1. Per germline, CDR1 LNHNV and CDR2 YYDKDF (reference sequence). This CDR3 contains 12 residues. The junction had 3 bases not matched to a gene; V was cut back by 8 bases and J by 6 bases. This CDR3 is CATGQGAIEQYF. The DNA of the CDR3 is TGTGCCACCGGACAGGGGGCCATCGAGCAGTACTTC.

The CDR3 region is CATGSGETQYF. The CDR3 nucleotides are TGTGCCACCGGGAGTGGAGAGACCCAGTACTTC. The chain combines TRBV2 with TRBJ2-5, with TRBD2 as a possible D gene (6 bases). The CDR3 runs to 11 residues. Germline V CDR1 and CDR2: SNHLY, FYNNEI. Trimming took 10 bases from V and 4 from J, leaving 10 bases between them.

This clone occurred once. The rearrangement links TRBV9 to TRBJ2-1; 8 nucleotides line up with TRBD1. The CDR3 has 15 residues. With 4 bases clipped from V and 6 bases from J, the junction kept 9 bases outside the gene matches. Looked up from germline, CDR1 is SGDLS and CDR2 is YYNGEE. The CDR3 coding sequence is TGTGCCAGCAGCCCACGACAGGGGCCCTCCAATGAGCAGTTCTTC. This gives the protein CASSPRQGPSNEQFF. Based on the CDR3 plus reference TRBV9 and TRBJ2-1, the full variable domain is DSGVTQTPKHLITATGQRVTLRCSPRSGDLSVYWYQQSLDQGLQFLIQYYNGEERAKGNILERFSAQQFPDLHSELNLSSLELGDSALYFCASSPRQGPSNEQFFGPGTRLTVL.

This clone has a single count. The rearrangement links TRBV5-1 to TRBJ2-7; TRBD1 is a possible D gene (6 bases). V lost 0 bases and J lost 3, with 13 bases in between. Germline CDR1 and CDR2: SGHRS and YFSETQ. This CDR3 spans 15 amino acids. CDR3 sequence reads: CASSLAMGQDYEQYF. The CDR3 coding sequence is TGCGCCAGCAGCTTGGCTATGGGACAAGACTACGAGCAGTACTTC.

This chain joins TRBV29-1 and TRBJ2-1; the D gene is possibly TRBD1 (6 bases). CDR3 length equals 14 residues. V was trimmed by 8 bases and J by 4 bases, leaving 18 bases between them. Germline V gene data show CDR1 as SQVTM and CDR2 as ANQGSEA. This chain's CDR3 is CSLLRDKAYNEQFF. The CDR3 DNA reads TGCAGCCTTCTCCGGGACAAGGCTTACAATGAGCAGTTCTTC.

This chain's CDR3 is CASSQTHRGPYEQYF. CDR3 DNA: TGCGCCAGCAGCCAAACTCACAGGGGTCCCTACGAGCAGTACTTC. V gene TRBV4-1 combines with J gene TRBJ2-7, with 7 bases identical to TRBD1. Germline assignment: CDR1 MGHRA and CDR2 YSYEKL. The CDR3 loop spans 15 amino acids. Germline trimming cut 2 bases from V and 2 bases from J; bases unmatched to any gene: 6.

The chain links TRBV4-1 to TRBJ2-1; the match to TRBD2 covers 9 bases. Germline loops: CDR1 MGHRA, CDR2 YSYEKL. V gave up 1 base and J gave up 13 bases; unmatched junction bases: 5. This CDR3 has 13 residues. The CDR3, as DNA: TGCGCCAGCAGCCAAGCTACTAGCGGGCCACAGTTCTTC. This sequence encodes CASSQATSGPQFF.

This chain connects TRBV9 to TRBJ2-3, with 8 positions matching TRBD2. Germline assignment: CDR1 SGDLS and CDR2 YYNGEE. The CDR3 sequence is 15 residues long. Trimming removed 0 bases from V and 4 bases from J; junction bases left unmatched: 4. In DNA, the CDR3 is TGTGCCAGCAGCGTAGGTACTAGCGGATCAGATACGCAGTATTTT. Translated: CASSVGTSGSDTQYF.

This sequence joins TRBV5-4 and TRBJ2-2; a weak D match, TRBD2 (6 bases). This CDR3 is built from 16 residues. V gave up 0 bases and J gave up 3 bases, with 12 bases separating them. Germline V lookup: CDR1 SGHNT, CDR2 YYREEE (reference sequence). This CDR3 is CASSLAGKRDTGELFF. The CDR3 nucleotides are TGTGCCAGCAGCTTGGCCGGAAAGCGGGACACCGGGGAGCTGTTTTTT.

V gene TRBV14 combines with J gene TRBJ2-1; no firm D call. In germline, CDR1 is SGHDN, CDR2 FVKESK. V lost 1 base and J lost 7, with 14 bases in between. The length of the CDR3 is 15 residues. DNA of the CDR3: TGTGCCAGCAGCCAAGTTGGCGGAGCTCCAAATGAGCAGTTCTTC. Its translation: CASSQVGGAPNEQFF.

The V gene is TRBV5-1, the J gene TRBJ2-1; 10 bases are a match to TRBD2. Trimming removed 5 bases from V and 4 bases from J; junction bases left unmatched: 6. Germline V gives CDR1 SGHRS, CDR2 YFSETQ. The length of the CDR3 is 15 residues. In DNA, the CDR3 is TGCGCCAGCAGGGCCGGGACTAGCGTATACAATGAGCAGTTCTTC. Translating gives CASRAGTSVYNEQFF.

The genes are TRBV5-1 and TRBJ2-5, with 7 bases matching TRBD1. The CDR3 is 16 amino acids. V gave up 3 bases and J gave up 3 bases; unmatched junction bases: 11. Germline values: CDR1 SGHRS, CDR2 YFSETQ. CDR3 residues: CASSYRQGSLKETQYF. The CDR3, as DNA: TGCGCCAGCAGCTACCGACAGGGATCGTTAAAAGAGACCCAGTACTTC.

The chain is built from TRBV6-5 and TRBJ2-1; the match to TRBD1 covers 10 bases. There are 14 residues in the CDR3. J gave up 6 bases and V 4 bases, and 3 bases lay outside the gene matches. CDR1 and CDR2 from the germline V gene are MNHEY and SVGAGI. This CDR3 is CASSSDRGFNEQFF. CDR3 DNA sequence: TGTGCCAGCAGTTCGGACAGGGGGTTCAATGAGCAGTTCTTC.

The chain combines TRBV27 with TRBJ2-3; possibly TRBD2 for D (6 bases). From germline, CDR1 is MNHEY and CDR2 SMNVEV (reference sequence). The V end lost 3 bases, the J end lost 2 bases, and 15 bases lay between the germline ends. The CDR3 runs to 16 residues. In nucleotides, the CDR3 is TGTGCCAGCAGTTTGCAACCGGGACTCACCACAGATACGCAGTATTTT. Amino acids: CASSLQPGLTTDTQYF.

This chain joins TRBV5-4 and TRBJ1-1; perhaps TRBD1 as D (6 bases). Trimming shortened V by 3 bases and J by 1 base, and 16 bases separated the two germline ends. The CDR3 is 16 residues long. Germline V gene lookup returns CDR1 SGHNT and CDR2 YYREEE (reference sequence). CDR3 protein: CASSSGLGTTNTEAFF. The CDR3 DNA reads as TGTGCCAGCAGCTCGGGGCTCGGGACAACGAACACTGAAGCTTTCTTT.

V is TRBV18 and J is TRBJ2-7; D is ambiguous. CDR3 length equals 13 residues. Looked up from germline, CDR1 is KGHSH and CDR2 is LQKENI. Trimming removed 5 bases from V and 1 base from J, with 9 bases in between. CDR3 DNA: TGTGCCAGCTCAGTCGTCGTTTCCTACGAGCAGTACTTC. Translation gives CASSVVVSYEQYF. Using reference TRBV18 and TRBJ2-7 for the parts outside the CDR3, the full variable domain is NAGVMQNPRHLVRRRGQEARLRCSPMKGHSHVYWYRQLPEEGLKFMVYLQKENIIDESGMPKERFSAEFPKEGPSILRIQQVVRGDSAAYFCASSVVVSYEQYFGPGTRLTVT.

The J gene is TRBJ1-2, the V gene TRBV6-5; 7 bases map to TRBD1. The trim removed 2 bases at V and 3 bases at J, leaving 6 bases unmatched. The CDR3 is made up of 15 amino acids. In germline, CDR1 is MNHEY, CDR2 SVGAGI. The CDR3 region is CASSYGGTAYYGYTF. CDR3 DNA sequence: TGTGCCAGCAGTTACGGGGGGACAGCCTACTATGGCTACACCTTC.

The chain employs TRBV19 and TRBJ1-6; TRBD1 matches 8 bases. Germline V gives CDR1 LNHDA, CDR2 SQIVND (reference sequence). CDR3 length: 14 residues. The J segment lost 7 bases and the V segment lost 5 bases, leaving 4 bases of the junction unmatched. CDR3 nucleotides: TGTGCCAGTAGTGCCCGGGACAGGAATTCACCCCTCCACTTT. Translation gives CASSARDRNSPLHF.

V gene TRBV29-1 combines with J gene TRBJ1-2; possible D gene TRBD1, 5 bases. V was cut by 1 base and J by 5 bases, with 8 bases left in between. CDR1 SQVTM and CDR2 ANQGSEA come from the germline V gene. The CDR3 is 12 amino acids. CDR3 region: CSVEGQKYGYTF. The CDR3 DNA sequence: TGCAGCGTTGAAGGACAGAAGTATGGCTACACCTTC.

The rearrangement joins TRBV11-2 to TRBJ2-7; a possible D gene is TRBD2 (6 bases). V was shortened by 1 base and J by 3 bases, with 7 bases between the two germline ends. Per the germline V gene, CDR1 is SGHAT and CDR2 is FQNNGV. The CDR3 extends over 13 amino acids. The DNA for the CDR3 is TGTGCCAGCAGCTTAGGGGGAGGCTACGAGCAGTACTTC. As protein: CASSLGGGYEQYF. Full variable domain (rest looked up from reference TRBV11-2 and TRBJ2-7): EAGVAQSPRYKIIEKRQSVAFWCNPISGHATLYWYQQILGQGPKLLIQFQNNGVVDDSQLPKDRFSAERLKGVDSTLKIQPAKLEDSAVYLCASSLGGGYEQYFGPGTRLTVT.

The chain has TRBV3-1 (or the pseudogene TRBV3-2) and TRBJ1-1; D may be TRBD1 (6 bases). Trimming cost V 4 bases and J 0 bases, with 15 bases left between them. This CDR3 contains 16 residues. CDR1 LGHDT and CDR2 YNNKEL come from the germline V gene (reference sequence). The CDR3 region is CASSPPEGDMNTEAFF. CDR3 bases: TGTGCCAGCAGCCCTCCCGAGGGGGACATGAACACTGAAGCTTTCTTT.

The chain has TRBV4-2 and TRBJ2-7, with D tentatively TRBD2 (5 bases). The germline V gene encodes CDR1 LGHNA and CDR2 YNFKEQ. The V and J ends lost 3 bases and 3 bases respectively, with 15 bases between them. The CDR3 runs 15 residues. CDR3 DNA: TGTGCCAGCAGCCAGCGAAGGACTGGCTACTACGAGCAGTACTTC. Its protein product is CASSQRRTGYYEQYF.

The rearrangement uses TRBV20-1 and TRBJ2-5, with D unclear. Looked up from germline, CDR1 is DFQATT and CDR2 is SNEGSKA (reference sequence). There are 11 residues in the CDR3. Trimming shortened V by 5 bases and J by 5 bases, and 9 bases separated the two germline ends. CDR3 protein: CSASIAETQYF. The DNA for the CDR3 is TGCAGTGCTTCCATTGCGGAGACCCAGTACTTC.

The CDR3 DNA follows: TGTGCCGCCCGGGACAGGGAGACCTACGAGCAGTACTTC. This codes for CAARDRETYEQYF. The rearrangement uses TRBV28 and TRBJ2-7; TRBD1 agrees at 9 bases. Per germline, CDR1 MDHEN and CDR2 SYDVKM. There are 13 residues in the CDR3. V was pared by 11 bases and J by 2 bases, with 7 bases of the junction left unmatched.

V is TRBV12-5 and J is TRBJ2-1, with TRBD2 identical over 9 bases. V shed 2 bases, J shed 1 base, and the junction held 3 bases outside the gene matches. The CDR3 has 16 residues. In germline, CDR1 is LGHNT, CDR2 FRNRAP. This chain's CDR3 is CASGLNSGRSYNEQFF. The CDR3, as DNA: TGTGCTAGTGGTTTGAATAGCGGGAGATCCTACAATGAGCAGTTCTTC. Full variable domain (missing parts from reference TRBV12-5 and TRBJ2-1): DARVTQTPRHKVTEMGQEVTMRCQPILGHNTVFWYRQTMMQGLELLAYFRNRAPLDDSGMPKDRFSAEMPDATLATLKIQPSEPRDSAVYFCASGLNSGRSYNEQFFGPGTRLTVL.

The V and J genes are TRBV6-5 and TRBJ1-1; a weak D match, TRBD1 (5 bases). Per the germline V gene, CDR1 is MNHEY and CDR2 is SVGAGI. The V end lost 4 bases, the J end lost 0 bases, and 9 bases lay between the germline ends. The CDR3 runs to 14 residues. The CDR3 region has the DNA TGTGCCAGCAGTTCACTGACAGTGAACACTGAAGCTTTCTTT. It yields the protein CASSSLTVNTEAFF.

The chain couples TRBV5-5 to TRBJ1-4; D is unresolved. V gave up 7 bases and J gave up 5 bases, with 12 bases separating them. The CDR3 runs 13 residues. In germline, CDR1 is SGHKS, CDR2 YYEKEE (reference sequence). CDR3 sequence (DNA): TGTGCCAGCGCCATAGGAGGGAATGAAAAACTGTTTTTT. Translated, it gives CASAIGGNEKLFF.